These 26 T cell receptor beta chains came from one sample sequenced in a study of cytomegalovirus exposure and HLA in healthy donors (TCRdb year 2017). The library was built by means of the immunoSEQ multiplex PCR assay. For the multiplex PCR, a mixture combining 60 forward primers for TCR Vbeta segments and 13 reverse primers for TCR Jbeta segments was used. Held by TCRdb, this immuneACCESS table contains in-frame sequences only and omits some clones. Under half of the omission traces to an unresolved V gene where checked; the cause of the rest is unknown. A total of 200,000 to 250,000 clones appear in this sample, 76% of them only once. The ten largest make up over 0.55% of the sample. Sequencing input: PBMCs. The source is a man younger than 35 in good health and CMV-seronegative.

The genes are TRBV15 and TRBJ2-5; 8 nucleotides match TRBD1. After removal of 3 bases from V and 3 bases from J, the junction contained 3 bases not matched to a gene. The germline V gene has CDR1 LNHNV and CDR2 YYDKDF (reference sequence). The CDR3 consists of 14 residues. The DNA for the CDR3 is TGTGCCACCAGCAGGGACAGGGCTAAAGAGACCCAGTACTTC. Its protein product is CATSRDRAKETQYF.

The rearrangement joins TRBV28 to TRBJ2-5; D perhaps matches TRBD1 (5 bases). V dropped 1 base and J dropped 11 bases, with 8 bases sitting between them. Per germline, CDR1 MDHEN and CDR2 SYDVKM. CDR3 length: 11 amino acids. The CDR3 nucleotides read TGTGCCAGCAGTTTATCCAGGGTACAGTACTTC. Amino acid sequence: CASSLSRVQYF.

The V call is TRBV30, the J call TRBJ1-6; D is ambiguous. Trimming shortened V by 4 bases and J by 4 bases, and 5 bases separated the two germline ends. Per the germline V gene, CDR1 is GTSNPN and CDR2 is SVGIG (reference sequence). The CDR3 is 12 residues long. The CDR3 protein is CAWTLYNSPLHF. CDR3 coding DNA: TGTGCCTGGACTTTATATAATTCACCCCTCCACTTT.

The chain employs TRBV27 and TRBJ2-1; D is unclear. The CDR3 totals 15 residues. V lost 5 bases, J lost 9 bases, and 20 bases lay in between. Per the germline V gene, CDR1 is MNHEY and CDR2 is SMNVEV (reference sequence). In DNA, the CDR3 is TGTGCCAGCAGTGCCAATTATCCCCATACGGGTGAGCAGTTCTTC. It yields the protein CASSANYPHTGEQFF.

The chain has TRBV19 and TRBJ2-1; 9 bases map to TRBD1. V shed 9 bases and J 4 bases; nucleotides not matched to a gene: 10. This CDR3 is built from 15 residues. Looked up from germline, CDR1 is LNHDA and CDR2 is SQIVND (reference sequence). CDR3 DNA sequence: TGTGCCAGCAAACGGGGGACAGGGTTTTACAATGAGCAGTTCTTC. Protein product: CASKRGTGFYNEQFF.

This sequence joins TRBV7-2 and TRBJ1-3; 10 bases agree with TRBD1. This CDR3 spans 13 amino acids. V lost 5 bases and J lost 8; bases outside the gene matches: 3. Germline V CDR1 and CDR2: SGHTA, FQGNSA. This CDR3 reads CASSAGQGDTIYF. The CDR3 DNA follows: TGTGCCAGCAGCGCCGGACAGGGGGACACCATATATTTT.

The rearrangement links TRBV2 to TRBJ2-3, with TRBD2 identical over 10 bases. The CDR3 covers 12 residues. Trimming cost V 10 bases and J 4 bases; bases outside gene matches: 2. Per germline, CDR1 SNHLY and CDR2 FYNNEI. The CDR3 is CATSGSADTQYF. The CDR3 coding sequence is TGTGCCACTAGCGGGAGCGCAGATACGCAGTATTTT.

The gene calls are TRBV7-9 and TRBJ2-7; TRBD1 might be the D (5 bases). Looked up from germline, CDR1 is SEHNR and CDR2 is FQNEAQ (reference sequence). The CDR3 contains 14 residues. V gave up 4 bases and J gave up 2 bases, with 12 bases separating them. The CDR3 protein is CASSSQGFTYEQYF. In nucleotides, the CDR3 is TGTGCCAGCAGCTCTCAGGGATTTACCTACGAGCAGTACTTC.

This clone was detected a few times. The gene calls are TRBV19 and TRBJ2-5; 7 bases align to TRBD1. After removal of 5 bases from V and 2 bases from J, the junction contained 8 bases not matched to a gene. Germline CDR1 reads LNHDA; CDR2 reads SQIVND (reference sequence). The CDR3 is made up of 15 amino acids. The CDR3 bases are TGTGCCAGTAGTCTCGGGGACAGAAATCAAGAGACCCAGTACTTC. Translation gives CASSLGDRNQETQYF.

This chain joins TRBV5-1 and TRBJ1-1, with 7 bases lining up with TRBD1. The CDR3 extends over 13 amino acids. Unmatched junction bases numbered 3, after V lost 2 bases and J lost 5 bases. Germline V gene lookup returns CDR1 SGHRS and CDR2 YFSETQ. The CDR3 nucleotides are TGCGCCAGCAGCTTACAGGGGCAAACTGAAGCTTTCTTT. Translating it yields CASSLQGQTEAFF. The whole variable domain, filled in from reference TRBV5-1 and TRBJ1-1, reads KAGVTQTPRYLIKTRGQQVTLSCSPISGHRSVSWYQQTPGQGLQFLFEYFSETQRNKGNFPGRFSGRQFSNSRSEMNVSTLELGDSALYLCASSLQGQTEAFFGQGTRLTVV.

A few counts support this clone. The chain couples TRBV6-6 to TRBJ1-2; D gene uncertain. CDR1 and CDR2 (germline): MNHNY, SVGAGI (reference sequence). CDR3 size: 12 residues. V lost 4 bases and J lost 8, with 11 bases in between. CDR3 bases: TGTGCCAGCAGTTGGGGAGATCAGGGCTACACCTTC. This encodes CASSWGDQGYTF.

The chain links TRBV5-5 to TRBJ1-1; 7 nucleotides align to TRBD1. From germline, CDR1 is SGHKS and CDR2 YYEKEE (reference sequence). The length of the CDR3 is 16 residues. J was trimmed by 0 bases and V by 4 bases; bases with no gene match: 9. CDR3 in amino acids: CASSPGQPVMNTEAFF. Written as DNA, the CDR3 is TGTGCCAGCAGCCCGGGACAGCCGGTGATGAACACTGAAGCTTTCTTT.

The V and J genes are TRBV29-1 and TRBJ2-6; 8 bases map to TRBD1. CDR1 and CDR2 from the germline V gene are SQVTM and ANQGSEA. J was trimmed by 1 base and V by 4 bases; bases with no gene match: 6. The CDR3 spans 16 residues. The CDR3 DNA follows: TGCAGCGTTGGGGCAGGGGGCCCTTCTGGGGCCAACGTCCTGACTTTC. This encodes CSVGAGGPSGANVLTF.

DNA for the CDR3: TGTGCCAGCAGTGAAATCAGCAGGGGAAGGAACACCATATATTTT. The encoded protein is CASSEISRGRNTIYF. The J gene is TRBJ1-3, the V gene TRBV2, with D possibly matching TRBD1 (6 bases). The CDR3 sequence is 15 residues long. V was cut by 2 bases and J by 7 bases, with 15 bases left in between. Germline V gene data show CDR1 as SNHLY and CDR2 as FYNNEI.

This chain joins TRBV5-4 and TRBJ2-3; no definite D call. The CDR3 length is 13 residues. CDR1 is SGHNT and CDR2 is YYREEE in the germline V gene (reference sequence). Trimming cost V 4 bases and J 5 bases, with 11 bases left between them. The CDR3 spells CASSLPSLDTQYF. In DNA form, the CDR3 reads TGTGCCAGCAGCCTCCCCTCTCTAGATACGCAGTATTTT.

This clone showed up just once. The chain links TRBV2 to TRBJ2-2; possibly TRBD2 for D (5 bases). The V and J ends lost 4 bases and 7 bases respectively, with 13 bases between them. The length of the CDR3 is 14 residues. Germline V gene data show CDR1 as SNHLY and CDR2 as FYNNEI. The CDR3 region has the DNA TGTGCCAGCAGTGGAGGGCGTGGGGTCGGGGAGCTGTTTTTT. This sequence encodes CASSGGRGVGELFF.

J is TRBJ2-3 and V is TRBV4-1; 8 bases agree with TRBD2. Germline values: CDR1 MGHRA, CDR2 YSYEKL. The CDR3 contains 15 residues. The V gene end was trimmed by 5 bases and the J gene end by 7 bases; junction bases not matched to a gene: 11. The CDR3, as DNA: TGCGCCAGCAGCGGCAGAGCGGGAGAGGCGTATACGCAGTATTTT. Encoded protein: CASSGRAGEAYTQYF.

Here the CDR3 reads CASSLGEVTDTQYF. The CDR3 bases are TGCGCCAGCAGCTTGGGGGAGGTTACAGATACGCAGTATTTT. The chain links TRBV5-1 to TRBJ2-3; maybe TRBD2 (6 bases). Per the germline V gene, CDR1 is SGHRS and CDR2 is YFSETQ. The CDR3 is 14 residues long. V was pared by 0 bases and J by 3 bases, with 8 bases between.

The chain is built from TRBV6-1 and TRBJ2-7; tentatively, D is TRBD1 (6 bases). The V gene's germline CDR1 is MNHNS and CDR2 SASEGT. CDR3 size: 15 residues. Deletions cut 5 bases from V and 1 base from J, with 15 bases between. CDR3 protein: CASSRGQGQSYEQYF. CDR3 DNA: TGTGCCAGCAGTAGAGGGCAGGGACAATCCTACGAGCAGTACTTC.

This clone was seen only once. The J gene is TRBJ1-6, the V gene TRBV30; 7 positions match TRBD1. The V and J ends lost 0 bases and 9 bases, in that order; junction bases with no gene match: 8. There are 15 residues in the CDR3. From germline, CDR1 is GTSNPN and CDR2 SVGIG (reference sequence). The CDR3 bases are TGTGCCTGGAGTGTCAGGGGGGCGAGGGGTTCACCCCTCCACTTT. Translation: CAWSVRGARGSPLHF.

The chain links TRBV4-2 to TRBJ2-2; 10 bases match TRBD2. Germline values: CDR1 LGHNA, CDR2 YNFKEQ. This CDR3 has 16 amino acids. V lost 4 bases and J lost 6; bases outside the gene matches: 8. CDR3 coding DNA: TGTGCCAGCAGCCCGAGGGGACTAGCGTATCCCGGGGAGCTGTTTTTT. It yields the protein CASSPRGLAYPGELFF.

The genes are TRBV11-2 and TRBJ1-2, with 9 bases fitting TRBD1. With V trimmed by 1 base and J by 10 bases, 10 bases remained unmatched. The CDR3 covers 15 residues. Germline V CDR1 and CDR2: SGHAT, FQNNGV. CDR3 DNA sequence: TGTGCCAGCAGCTTAGGCGGGGGGACAGGGACTGTCTACACCTTC. Its translation is CASSLGGGTGTVYTF.

The genes are TRBV6-6 and TRBJ1-5; D call uncertain. Germline CDR1 MNHNY, CDR2 SVGAGI (reference sequence). Trimming cost V 0 bases and J 8 bases, with 8 bases left between them. The CDR3 extends over 13 amino acids. CDR3 amino acids: CASSYSRAKPQHF. In nucleotides, the CDR3 is TGTGCCAGCAGTTACTCGAGGGCGAAGCCCCAGCATTTT.

V and J are TRBV15 and TRBJ2-2, with a tentative D call TRBD1 (6 bases). This CDR3 comprises 16 residues. Germline CDR1 and CDR2: LNHNV and YYDKDF (reference sequence). V dropped 2 bases and J dropped 6 bases, with 16 bases sitting between them. CDR3 loop: CATSRQRGGAAGELFF. CDR3 sequence (DNA): TGTGCCACCAGCAGACAAAGAGGGGGAGCCGCCGGGGAGCTGTTTTTT.

As to this clone: One junction end does not reproduce the germline sequence, and a read error may be involved. J is TRBJ1-1 and V is TRBV5-4, with TRBD1 as a possible D gene (6 bases). The CDR3 covers 15 residues. Per germline, CDR1 SGHNT and CDR2 YYREEE (reference sequence). This chain's CDR3 is CASTLGSGTNTEAFF. CDR3 sequence (DNA): TGTGCCAGCACCTTGGGATCAGGGACAAACACTGAAGCTTTCTTT. Full variable domain (missing parts from reference TRBV5-4 and TRBJ1-1): ETGVTQSPTHLIKTRGQQVTLRCSSQSGHNTVSWYQQALGQGPQFIFQYYREEENGRGNFPPRFSGLQFPNYSSELNVNALELDDSALYLCASTLGSGTNTEAFFGQGTRLTVV.

The V call is TRBV28, the J call TRBJ2-7, with D unresolved. The CDR3 covers 10 residues. V lost 3 bases, J lost 6 bases, and 3 bases lay in between. Germline V CDR1 and CDR2: MDHEN, SYDVKM. CDR3 coding DNA: TGTGCCAGCAGTTTGAGCGAGCAGTACTTC. Translating gives CASSLSEQYF.